The 12 T cell receptor beta chains below come from one sample, sequenced in a study of CD8 T cells in Susac syndrome (dated by TCRdb to the late 2010s). Libraries were made using the immunoSEQ multiplex PCR assay. RNA was extracted using the RNeasy kit, and 0.5 to 1 microgram was reverse transcribed with random hexamers. TCRdb reworked the public reads: Q25 trimming with fastp, MiXCR clone assembly, productive beta chains retained. Records with the same CDR3 protein are collapsed into one entry carrying the most frequent genes and DNA. This sample gives 77,000 or so distinct CDR3 sequences in total; about 92% of them show up just once. The ten largest clones represent over 0.5% of the sample. The material sequenced was CD4+ T cells from PBMCs. The receptor set was obtained from a human donor with Susac syndrome.

V gene TRBV30 combines with J gene TRBJ1-1; D is undetermined. CDR3 length: 15 amino acids. Trimming cost V 0 bases and J 1 base, with 12 bases left between them. The germline V gene has CDR1 GTSNPN and CDR2 SVGIG (reference sequence). In nucleotides, the CDR3 is TGTGCCTGGAGTGTAAAGTGGAACTCGAACACTGAAGCTTTCTTT. Translating gives CAWSVKWNSNTEAFF.

The rearrangement links TRBV30 to TRBJ1-1, with 8 positions matching TRBD1. CDR1 is GTSNPN and CDR2 is SVGIG in the germline V gene (reference sequence). The CDR3 runs 11 residues. The V segment lost 8 bases and the J segment 4 bases; nucleotides outside the gene matches: 3. CDR3 DNA: TGTGCCGCCCAGGGGGCCACTGAAGCTTTCTTT. This gives the protein CAAQGATEAFF.

V gene TRBV7-2 combines with J gene TRBJ2-5; D unresolved. This CDR3 is built from 14 residues. CDR1 is SGHTA and CDR2 is FQGNSA in the germline V gene. The ends were cut back, 1 base at V and 5 bases at J, with 11 bases in the middle. CDR3 amino acids: CASSLGGGVETQYF. CDR3 DNA sequence: TGTGCCAGCAGCTTAGGGGGTGGGGTGGAGACCCAGTACTTC.

The V gene is TRBV23-1, the J gene TRBJ1-5, with D hard to call. TRBV23-1 falls under the ORF class, with uncertain function. V lost 0 bases, J lost 1 base, and 19 bases lay in between. The length of the CDR3 is 19 residues. In DNA, the CDR3 is TGCGCCAGCAGTCAATCCCGGTGTAACAGTGGGTCGAGCAATCAGCCCCAGCATTTT. This codes for CASSQSRCNSGSSNQPQHF.

This rearrangement joins TRBV27 to TRBJ2-3, with a tentative D call TRBD2 (6 bases). The V end lost 4 bases, the J end lost 0 bases, and 14 bases lay between the germline ends. The CDR3 is 16 amino acids. Per the germline V gene, CDR1 is MNHEY and CDR2 is SMNVEV (reference sequence). DNA of the CDR3: TGTGCCAGCAGTTATCTTAGCGGATATAGCACAGATACGCAGTATTTT. Protein product: CASSYLSGYSTDTQYF.

The J gene is TRBJ1-5, the V gene TRBV5-1; D is unclear. The germline V gene has CDR1 SGHRS and CDR2 YFSETQ. Trimming cost V 5 bases and J 3 bases, with 15 bases left between them. This CDR3 has 15 residues. The CDR3 sequence is CASRTGPWANQPQHF. In DNA, the CDR3 is TGCGCCAGCAGGACGGGCCCCTGGGCCAATCAGCCCCAGCATTTT.

With regard to this clonotype: This CDR3 is missing its conserved last phenylalanine or tryptophan, likely due to a read error. The chain combines TRBV25-1 with TRBJ1-6; D perhaps matches TRBD1 (5 bases). The V gene's germline CDR1 is MGHDK and CDR2 SYGVNS. The CDR3 length is 16 residues. V was pared by 1 base and J by 0 bases, with 7 bases between. The CDR3 sequence is CASSEWQGSYNSPLHL. CDR3 in DNA: TGTGCCAGCAGTGAATGGCAGGGCTCCTATAATTCACCCCTCCACTTA.

Only one count was recorded for this clonotype. The chain is built from TRBV19 and TRBJ2-3; D remains ambiguous. The CDR3 contains 12 residues. V was trimmed by 8 bases and J by 4 bases, leaving 10 bases between them. The germline V gene has CDR1 LNHDA and CDR2 SQIVND (reference sequence). As DNA, the CDR3 is TGTGCCAGTCGATCAGGACCAGATACGCAGTATTTT. Translating gives CASRSGPDTQYF.

The chain carries TRBV7-9 and TRBJ2-5; D ambiguous. CDR1 and CDR2 from the germline V gene are SEHNR and FQNEAQ (reference sequence). V was clipped by 4 bases and J by 3 bases, with 6 bases between them. This CDR3 has 12 residues. CDR3: CASSWLEETQYF. The CDR3 bases are TGTGCCAGCAGCTGGTTAGAAGAGACCCAGTACTTC.

This rearrangement joins TRBV6-5 to TRBJ1-6, with D perhaps TRBD1 (5 bases). The CDR3 contains 13 residues. Trimming removed 5 bases from V and 4 bases from J, with 6 bases in between. In germline, CDR1 is MNHEY, CDR2 SVGAGI. CDR3 sequence: CASSTGYNSPLHF. The DNA of the CDR3 is TGTGCCAGCAGTACAGGTTATAATTCACCCCTCCACTTT.

The chain employs TRBV7-8 and TRBJ2-5, with D possibly TRBD2 on 6 matching bases. The germline CDR1 and CDR2 sequences are SGHVS and FQNEAQ. The CDR3 runs to 13 residues. V lost 6 bases to trimming and J lost 7 bases, with 15 bases between them. Here the CDR3 reads CASRRTTDGTQYF. CDR3 nucleotides: TGTGCCAGCAGACGGACTACCGACGGGACCCAGTACTTC.

The V gene is TRBV5-5, the J gene TRBJ2-4; D possibly corresponds to TRBD1 (6 bases). V was pared by 1 base and J by 7 bases, with 15 bases between. This CDR3 has 15 residues. Germline-derived CDR1 and CDR2 are SGHKS and YYEKEE (reference sequence). CDR3 sequence reads: CASSLYISGVNIQYF. The CDR3 DNA reads TGTGCCAGCAGCTTGTACATCTCAGGGGTGAACATTCAGTACTTC.